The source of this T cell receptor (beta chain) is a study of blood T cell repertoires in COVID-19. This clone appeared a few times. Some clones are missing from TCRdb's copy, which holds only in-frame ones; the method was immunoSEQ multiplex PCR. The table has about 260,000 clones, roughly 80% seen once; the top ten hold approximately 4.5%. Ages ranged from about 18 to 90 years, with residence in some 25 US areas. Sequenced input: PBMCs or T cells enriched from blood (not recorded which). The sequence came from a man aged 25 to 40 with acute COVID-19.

The CDR3 DNA follows: TGTGCCAGCAGCCTAGGGGGTGCGAGCAATCAGCCCCAGCATTTT. It yields the protein CASSLGGASNQPQHF. This rearrangement joins TRBV5-4 to TRBJ1-5, with a tentative D call TRBD1 (6 bases). V lost 4 bases and J 1 base, leaving 12 bases between the germline ends. There are 15 residues in the CDR3. Germline loops: CDR1 SGHNT, CDR2 YYREEE (reference sequence).